A selection of T cell receptor beta chains follows, all from one sample in a study of TIL therapy for anti-PD-1-resistant metastatic lung cancer. TCRdb's copy holds only in-frame clones and misses some; the assay was immunoSEQ multiplex PCR. This sample has more than 50,000 clones; roughly 91% occur once, and the top ten carry around 2.6%. The source material was blood, sampled at baseline. Source of these receptors: a person aged 25 to 79 with non-small cell lung cancer. The CDR3 runs from the conserved cysteine through the conserved F or W. Each record gives: CDR3 length, J gene, V gene, clone size, D gene, CDR3 DNA, CDR3 protein. D genes are given only for firm matches. Size values are once, few and many counts, or a class for expanded clones, and some rows have none.

16,TRBJ2-1,TRBV28,-,TRBD2,TGTGCCAGCAGTGACCTCGGGAGCGGGAGAGTAGGTGAGCAGTTCTTC,CASSDLGSGRVGEQFF
14,TRBJ1-2,TRBV7-3,-,TRBD1,TGTGCCAGCAGTAGGACGGGACAGGGGGCCGGCTACACCTTC,CASSRTGQGAGYTF
14,TRBJ1-1,TRBV5-1,-,TRBD1,TGCGCCAGCAGCTCGACAGGGGTTGGCACTGAAGCTTTCTTT,CASSSTGVGTEAFF
13,TRBJ1-1,TRBV5-1,-,-,TGCGCCAGCAGCTCGACAGCGAACACTGAAGCTTTCTTT,CASSSTANTEAFF
13,TRBJ1-1,TRBV4-1,-,-,TGCGCCAGCAGCTCAGGACAGAACACTGAAGCTTTCTTT,CASSSGQNTEAFF
12,TRBJ2-5,TRBV3-1/TRBV3-2,-,-,TGTGCCAGCAGCGCCTCCGGGGAGACCCAGTACTTC,CASSASGETQYF
17,TRBJ1-5,TRBV2,-,-,TGTGCCAGCAGTATCTCGGGGCAGACACGTAGCAATCAGCCCCAGCATTTT,CASSISGQTRSNQPQHF
14,TRBJ2-5,TRBV12-5,-,-,TGTGCTAGTGGTTTGGGGGACAGCGGGTCGACCCAGTACTTC,CASGLGDSGSTQYF
15,TRBJ1-3,TRBV28,few,-,TGTGCCAGCAGGCGTGAAAACTTCTCTGGAAACACCATATATTTT,CASRRENFSGNTIYF
14,TRBJ1-5,TRBV30,few,TRBD1,TGTGCCTGGTCGGGACAGATTATGAATCAGCCCCAGCATTTT,CAWSGQIMNQPQHF
13,TRBJ1-5,TRBV6-5,-,-,TGTGCCACCACCCTAGGCCTGAATCAGCCCCAGCATTTT,CATTLGLNQPQHF